This TCR beta chain was sequenced for a study of OX40 agonist ivuxolimab in advanced cancers. Study results and caveats: At doses 0.1 to 3.0 mg/kg, CD4+ and CD8+ clones expanded.

With 1 base clipped from V and 0 bases from J, the junction kept 12 bases outside the gene matches. This CDR3 is built from 19 residues. The germline CDR1 and CDR2 sequences are MGHRA and YSYEKL. Sequenced by immunoSEQ multiplex PCR; TCRdb stores in-frame clones only, minus some. Here the sample spans 13,000 or so clones, over 60% being singletons. A remark on this clone: The antigen is undetermined.

The V and J genes are TRBV4-1 and TRBJ1-5; TRBD1 matches at 7 bases. The sequence was collected from an adult with an advanced solid tumor such as melanoma, head and neck, liver or kidney cancer. Sequenced material: CD4+ or CD8+ T cells sorted from blood, taken in a trial of the OX40 agonist ivuxolimab. The CDR3 region is CASSQGKTGLGFSNQPQHF. The CDR3 DNA follows: TGCGCCAGCAGCCAAGGCAAGACAGGGCTAGGGTTTAGCAATCAGCCCCAGCATTTT.